This TCR beta chain was documented in a study of regulatory T cells in long-lasting Graves disease. Study results and limitations: Persistent disease was associated with favored TRBV28 usage and with favored use of TRBJ1-2 and TRBJ2-5. Study of thyroid tissue was not done, with only peripheral blood studied.

Indicated time point: newly diagnosed GD, antithyroid drugs for less than 3 months. PBMCs provided the RNA from which the TCR library was made. Trimming removed 5 bases from V and 12 bases from J; junction bases left unmatched: 15. The germline V gene encodes CDR1 MNHNS and CDR2 SASEGT. The CDR3 is 14 residues long. In the case of this clonotype: Its target is unknown.

Through Arm-PCR of CDR3 regions and iRepertoire HTBI primers, TCR beta libraries were built. TCRdb re-called the multiplex PCR reads with MiXCR, one entry per CDR3 protein. The repertoire holds about 620,000 distinct CDR3 sequences, 15% to 20% seen once, with approximately 20% in the top ten. These same records also appear under a second study, on T cells in Graves' hyperthyroidism and ophthalmopathy.

The sample consisted of peripheral blood mononuclear cells (PBMCs), taken at new diagnosis, from a patient treated with antithyroid drugs. The rearrangement links TRBV6-1 to TRBJ2-7, with TRBD2 matching 8 bases. This receptor was identified in a woman under 40 with Graves disease. For the CDR3, the DNA is TGTGCCAGCAGTACTAGCGGAACTTCCAGAGAACCGTACTTC. It yields the protein CASSTSGTSREPYF.